This TCR beta chain was identified in a study of cytomegalovirus exposure and HLA in healthy donors. Study-level background: HLA-typed donors contributed some 83 million unique TCRs, which were held in an early data release. Overall study findings and caveats: According to an earlier analysis, most TCR beta V segments yielded productive rearrangements about 87% or about 30% of the time.

There are 14 residues in the CDR3. V shed 3 bases and J 6 bases; nucleotides not matched to a gene: 5. Germline assignment: CDR1 GTSNPN and CDR2 SVGIG (reference sequence). The study ran its PCR with 60 Vbeta and 13 Jbeta primers. The protocol was immunoSEQ multiplex PCR, while the TCRdb copy is restricted to in-frame clones and leaves out a portion. The repertoire holds tens of thousands of clones, with more than 80% as singletons. Comments on this clone: Antigen: not known.

The sequencing sample was made of PBMCs. This sequence originates from a woman aged 25 to 39 in good health and CMV-seronegative. The chain links TRBV30 to TRBJ1-4, with 9 bases that match TRBD1. The CDR3 loop reads CAWRNRGQDEKLFF. CDR3 sequence (DNA): TGTGCCTGGAGGAACAGGGGGCAGGATGAAAAACTGTTTTTT.